This T cell receptor (beta chain) is from a study of blood T cell repertoires in COVID-19. Overall study context: Samples taken during acute and convalescent COVID-19 were collected in the United States, Italy and Spain. PBMCs, B-cell-depleted T cells, or T cells provided the cDNA or gDNA that made up the material.

Authors' analysis steps: Reference gene primer amplification gave estimated nucleated cell counts. Profiled with immunoSEQ multiplex PCR; TCRdb holds only in-frame clones, not every one. The DNA gave D and trimming, while V, J and clone size come from that table. The table shows 180,000 or so clones, with roughly 80% occurring only once. J was trimmed by 6 bases and V by 1 base; bases with no gene match: 6. The CDR3 sequence is 16 residues long. Germline loops: CDR1 KGHDR, CDR2 SFDVKD. Sample: peripheral blood. This receptor was identified in a man aged 45-65 years who had recovered from COVID-19. V is TRBV24-1 and J is TRBJ2-3, with 10 bases lining up with TRBD1. Here the CDR3 reads CATSDFVTGGPDTQYF. The CDR3 region has the DNA TGTGCCACCAGTGATTTTGTGACAGGGGGCCCTGATACGCAGTATTTT.